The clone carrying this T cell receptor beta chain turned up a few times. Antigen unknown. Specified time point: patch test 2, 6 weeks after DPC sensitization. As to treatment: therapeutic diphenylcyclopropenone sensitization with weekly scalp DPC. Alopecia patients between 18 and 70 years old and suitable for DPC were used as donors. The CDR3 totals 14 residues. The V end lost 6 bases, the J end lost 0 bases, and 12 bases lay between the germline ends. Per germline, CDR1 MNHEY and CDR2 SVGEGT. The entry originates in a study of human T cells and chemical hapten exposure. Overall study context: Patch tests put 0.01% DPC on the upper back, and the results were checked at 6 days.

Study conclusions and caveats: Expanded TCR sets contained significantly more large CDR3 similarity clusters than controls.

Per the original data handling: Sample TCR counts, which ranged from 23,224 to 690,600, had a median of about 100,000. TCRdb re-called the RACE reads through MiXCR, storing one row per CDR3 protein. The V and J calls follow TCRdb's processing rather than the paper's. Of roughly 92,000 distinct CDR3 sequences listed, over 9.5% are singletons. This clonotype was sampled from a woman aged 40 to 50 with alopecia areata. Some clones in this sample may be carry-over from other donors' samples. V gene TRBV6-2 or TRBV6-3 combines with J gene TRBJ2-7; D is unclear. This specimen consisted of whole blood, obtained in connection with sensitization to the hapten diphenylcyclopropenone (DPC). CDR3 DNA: TGTGCCAGCAGCTATACTACCAGCTCCTACGAGCAGTACTTC. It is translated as CASSYTTSSYEQYF.